Listed here are 29 T cell receptor beta chains from one sample, sequenced in a study of T cell responses to AZD1222 COVID-19 vaccine. TCRdb's table, derived via immunoSEQ multiplex PCR, lists solely in-frame clones and lacks some. The table lists about 92,000 clones, 80% to 90% of them singletons. Specimen: peripheral blood, collected on day 0 of MenACWY control vaccination. These receptors were obtained from an adult in good health.

For the CDR3, the DNA is TGTGCCAGCAGTTCCCTGACAGGGCTTAACTATGGCTACACCTTC. Translation: CASSSLTGLNYGYTF. The chain is built from TRBV6-5 and TRBJ1-2; 7 nucleotides agree with TRBD1. The CDR3 runs to 15 residues. Germline-derived CDR1 and CDR2 are MNHEY and SVGAGI. V shed 4 bases and J 1 base; nucleotides not matched to a gene: 6.

The sample holds a few counts of this clone. The chain carries TRBV7-2 and TRBJ1-2; the D is unclear. CDR3 length: 14 amino acids. Germline V gene sequence: CDR1 SGHTA, CDR2 FQGNSA. Between the trimmed V and J ends, which lost 3 bases and 7 bases, there was a span of 15 bases. CDR3 bases: TGTGCCAGCAGCTTTCCGGGCACCTCGGGTGGCTACACCTTC. This gives the protein CASSFPGTSGGYTF. Looking up the rest from reference TRBV7-2 and TRBJ1-2 gives the full variable domain: GAGVSQSPSNKVTEKGKDVELRCDPISGHTALYWYRQSLGQGLEFLIYFQGNSAPDKSGLPSDRFSAERTGGSVSTLTIQRTQQEDSAVYLCASSFPGTSGGYTFGSGTRLTVV.

The gene calls are TRBV19 and TRBJ1-5; D not resolved. CDR1 and CDR2 (germline): LNHDA, SQIVND (reference sequence). The CDR3 loop spans 14 amino acids. V lost 8 bases and J lost 0, with 11 bases in between. This CDR3 reads CASCRVYSNQPQHF. CDR3 in DNA: TGTGCCAGTTGCCGTGTTTATAGCAATCAGCCCCAGCATTTT. The entire variable domain, with the rest obtained from reference TRBV19 and TRBJ1-5, is as follows: DGGITQSPKYLFRKEGQNVTLSCEQNLNHDAMYWYRQDPGQGLRLIYYSQIVNDFQKGDIAEGYSVSREKKESFPLTVTSAQKNPTAFYLCASCRVYSNQPQHFGDGTRLSIL.

V is TRBV20-1 and J is TRBJ1-2; 8 nucleotides line up with TRBD1. Per germline, CDR1 DFQATT and CDR2 SNEGSKA (reference sequence). The CDR3 contains 14 residues. V was pared by 3 bases and J by 5 bases, with 8 bases of the junction left unmatched. CDR3 in DNA: TGCAGTGCTAGTGTCGGACAGGGCGGGTATGGCTACACCTTC. Residues: CSASVGQGGYGYTF.

This chain connects TRBV30 to TRBJ2-2, with TRBD2 matching over 8 bases. CDR1 GTSNPN and CDR2 SVGIG come from the germline V gene (reference sequence). The CDR3 spans 15 residues. Trimming cost V 5 bases and J 7 bases; bases outside gene matches: 12. Written as DNA, the CDR3 is TGTGCCTGGGAGACTATCGGGGGGGCCGGCGGGGAGCTGTTTTTT. Its protein is CAWETIGGAGGELFF.

The chain links TRBV7-9 to TRBJ1-1; TRBD1 aligns across 7 bases. Germline V gene lookup returns CDR1 SEHNR and CDR2 FQNEAQ (reference sequence). V shed 3 bases, J shed 5 bases, and the junction held 6 bases outside the gene matches. This CDR3 is 14 amino acids long. The CDR3 DNA sequence: TGTGCCAGCAGCTTGACAGGGAAGGGGACTGAAGCTTTCTTT. Translated, it gives CASSLTGKGTEAFF. The whole variable domain, remainder taken from reference TRBV7-9 and TRBJ1-1, is DTGVSQNPRHKITKRGQNVTFRCDPISEHNRLYWYRQTLGQGPEFLTYFQNEAQLEKSRLLSDRFSAERPKGSFSTLEIQRTEQGDSAMYLCASSLTGKGTEAFFGQGTRLTVV.

The chain is built from TRBV30 and TRBJ1-2; D may be TRBD1 (5 bases). V was cut by 4 bases and J by 8 bases, with 11 bases left in between. CDR1 GTSNPN and CDR2 SVGIG come from the germline V gene (reference sequence). This CDR3 contains 11 residues. The CDR3 is CAWTQGGGYTF. The CDR3 DNA follows: TGTGCCTGGACCCAGGGTGGCGGCTACACCTTC.

V is TRBV28 and J is TRBJ2-7; D may be TRBD1 (5 bases). The CDR3 spans 14 residues. V was trimmed by 2 bases and J by 6 bases, leaving 14 bases between them. Germline lookup yields CDR1 MDHEN and CDR2 SYDVKM. CDR3 sequence: CASSLTGRTSEQYF. The CDR3 bases are TGTGCCAGCAGTTTAACAGGAAGAACCTCCGAGCAGTACTTC.

This chain uses TRBV5-1 with TRBJ2-3; either TRBD1 or TRBD2 may supply D (7 bases each). This CDR3 has 15 residues. Germline CDR1 SGHRS, CDR2 YFSETQ. Trimming stripped 2 bases from V and 4 bases from J, with 14 bases between. The CDR3 nucleotides read TGCGCCAGCAGCTTCACAGGGGAGGGCGCAGATACGCAGTATTTT. Translated: CASSFTGEGADTQYF.

DNA of the CDR3: TGTGCCAGCAGTGACACCTACACAGATACGCAGTATTTT. Its protein product is CASSDTYTDTQYF. This chain connects TRBV3-1 (or the pseudogene TRBV3-2) to TRBJ2-3; D is unclear. Germline CDR1 and CDR2: LGHDT and YNNKEL (reference sequence). Trimming pared 6 bases from V and 2 bases from J, leaving 9 bases between. This CDR3 contains 13 residues.

The J gene is TRBJ2-7, the V gene TRBV27; D is unresolved. From germline, CDR1 is MNHEY and CDR2 SMNVEV (reference sequence). V dropped 4 bases and J dropped 0 bases, with 13 bases sitting between them. CDR3 length equals 15 residues. The CDR3 sequence is CASSSRQSTSYEQYF. Written as DNA, the CDR3 is TGTGCCAGCAGTTCTCGCCAGTCTACCTCCTACGAGCAGTACTTC.

V and J are TRBV3-1 (or the pseudogene TRBV3-2) and TRBJ2-5; the match to TRBD2 covers 8 bases. This CDR3 has 17 residues. V lost 0 bases and J lost 4; bases outside the gene matches: 10. The V gene's germline CDR1 is LGHDT and CDR2 YNNKEL (reference sequence). The CDR3 DNA reads as TGTGCCAGCAGCCAAGAGGAGCGGGGGAGCCAGCGAGAGACCCAGTACTTC. Its protein product is CASSQEERGSQRETQYF.

The chain is built from TRBV6-5 and TRBJ1-2; TRBD1 is a possible D gene (5 bases). Trimming removed 0 bases at V and 5 bases at J, with 10 bases between. The CDR3 contains 14 residues. Germline V lookup: CDR1 MNHEY, CDR2 SVGAGI. In DNA form, the CDR3 reads TGTGCCAGCAGTTACTCGCAGGGCATGTATGGCTACACCTTC. It codes for CASSYSQGMYGYTF.

The chain combines TRBV15 with TRBJ1-2, with a tentative D call TRBD1 (5 bases). Germline lookup yields CDR1 LNHNV and CDR2 YYDKDF (reference sequence). V was cut by 0 bases and J by 0 bases, with 8 bases left in between. The CDR3 is made up of 15 amino acids. CDR3 nucleotides: TGTGCCACCAGCAGAGACAAGGGGACTAACTATGGCTACACCTTC. Translation gives CATSRDKGTNYGYTF.

Only a few counts were recorded for this clone. The chain couples TRBV11-3 to TRBJ2-5; D remains unclear. Germline V gene data show CDR1 as SGHNT and CDR2 as YENEEA. Trimming took 3 bases from V and 1 from J, leaving 12 bases between them. The CDR3 length is 15 residues. The CDR3 is CASSFSASLQETQYF. As DNA, the CDR3 is TGTGCCAGCAGCTTTTCTGCCTCTCTCCAAGAGACCCAGTACTTC.

V and J are TRBV2 and TRBJ1-2; unclear D gene. The germline V and J ends were trimmed by 3 bases and 8 bases, with 16 bases remaining between them. The CDR3 runs to 14 residues. Germline values: CDR1 SNHLY, CDR2 FYNNEI. CDR3: CASSETAGKGGYTF. The CDR3 region has the DNA TGTGCCAGCAGTGAGACGGCGGGTAAGGGAGGCTACACCTTC. The full variable domain, with the rest looked up from reference TRBV2 and TRBJ1-2, is EPEVTQTPSHQVTQMGQEVILRCVPISNHLYFYWYRQILGQKVEFLVSFYNNEISEKSEIFDDQFSVERPDGSNFTLKIRSTKLEDSAMYFCASSETAGKGGYTFGSGTRLTVV.

The chain couples TRBV25-1 to TRBJ1-3; tentative D call: TRBD1 (5 bases). The CDR3 is 16 amino acids. V lost 2 bases and J lost 6, with 17 bases in between. Looked up from germline, CDR1 is MGHDK and CDR2 is SYGVNS. The CDR3 is CASSETDRLWENTIYF. CDR3 coding DNA: TGTGCCAGCAGTGAAACAGACAGACTCTGGGAAAACACCATATATTTT.

This clone was detected once. CDR3 coding DNA: TGTGCCAGCAGCTTGGAGGGTAGGATCACTGAAGCTTTCTTT. Protein sequence: CASSLEGRITEAFF. This chain links TRBV5-4 with TRBJ1-1, with no clear D. This CDR3 contains 14 residues. CDR1 is SGHNT and CDR2 is YYREEE in the germline V gene (reference sequence). Trimming shortened V by 0 bases and J by 4 bases, and 10 bases separated the two germline ends. Filled out from reference TRBV5-4 and TRBJ1-1, the complete variable domain reads ETGVTQSPTHLIKTRGQQVTLRCSSQSGHNTVSWYQQALGQGPQFIFQYYREEENGRGNFPPRFSGLQFPNYSSELNVNALELDDSALYLCASSLEGRITEAFFGQGTRLTVV.

This chain connects TRBV6-5 to TRBJ2-1; either TRBD1 or TRBD2 may fit D (7 bases each). The CDR3 is 15 amino acids. The germline V gene encodes CDR1 MNHEY and CDR2 SVGAGI. The V and J ends lost 2 bases and 7 bases respectively, with 15 bases between them. The CDR3, as DNA: TGTGCCAGCAGTTACCAGGGGGGGCCGGGAAATGAGCAGTTCTTC. This sequence encodes CASSYQGGPGNEQFF.

This clone appeared once. This sequence joins TRBV6-2 or TRBV6-3 and TRBJ2-5; 8 bases align to TRBD2. With V trimmed by 6 bases and J by 3 bases, 12 bases remained unmatched. Germline CDR1 MNHEY, CDR2 SVGEGT. The CDR3 loop spans 16 amino acids. The CDR3 spells CASSPMKRGPEETQYF. As DNA, the CDR3 is TGTGCCAGCAGCCCCATGAAGCGGGGGCCTGAAGAGACCCAGTACTTC.

The chain links TRBV6-2 or TRBV6-3 to TRBJ2-2; D uncertain. Germline V gives CDR1 MNHEY, CDR2 SVGEGT. The CDR3 consists of 14 residues. The V end lost 5 bases, the J end lost 5 bases, and 12 bases lay between the germline ends. The CDR3 DNA is TGTGCCAGCAGTCCCAACCGGAGAACCGGGGAGCTGTTTTTT. Its translation: CASSPNRRTGELFF.

This chain joins TRBV5-1 and TRBJ1-4; D is possibly TRBD1 (6 bases). The V end lost 2 bases, the J end lost 3 bases, and 8 bases lay between the germline ends. Germline V gene data show CDR1 as SGHRS and CDR2 as YFSETQ. CDR3 length equals 14 residues. CDR3 sequence (DNA): TGCGCCAGCAGCTTACAGGGTGCTAATGAAAAACTGTTTTTT. Its translation is CASSLQGANEKLFF.

The genes are TRBV19 and TRBJ1-6; weak D call: TRBD1 (6 bases). CDR3 length: 21 residues. Between the trimmed V and J ends, which lost 3 bases and 3 bases, there was a span of 27 bases. Germline V gene data show CDR1 as LNHDA and CDR2 as SQIVND (reference sequence). As DNA, the CDR3 is TGTGCCAGTAGTATCTCCAACCGGTTCACCAGGGGTGAAGTCTATAATTCACCCCTCCACTTT. It yields the protein CASSISNRFTRGEVYNSPLHF.

Comments on this clone: Other DNA sequences of this sample code for an identical CDR3. V and J are TRBV9 and TRBJ1-1; tentatively, D is TRBD1 (5 bases). CDR3 length equals 13 residues. Germline V gene sequence: CDR1 SGDLS, CDR2 YYNGEE. With 4 bases removed from V and 5 bases from J, the gap between germline ends came to 12 bases. CDR3 in amino acids: CASSFGDGTEAFF. The CDR3 bases are TGTGCCAGCAGCTTCGGGGACGGAACTGAAGCTTTCTTT.

The V gene is TRBV9, the J gene TRBJ1-2; no firm D call. CDR1 is SGDLS, CDR2 YYNGEE, per germline. This CDR3 contains 13 residues. Deletions cut 3 bases from V and 7 bases from J, with 13 bases between. The CDR3 region is CASSAPIVGGYTF. The CDR3 nucleotides are TGTGCCAGCAGCGCGCCCATCGTGGGTGGCTACACCTTC.

The gene calls are TRBV6-1 and TRBJ2-5; D is unclear. The germline V gene has CDR1 MNHNS and CDR2 SASEGT. V lost 3 bases and J lost 5, with 7 bases in between. CDR3 length: 12 amino acids. CDR3 nucleotide sequence: TGTGCCAGCAGTGACGGTCGGGAGACCCAGTACTTC. This codes for CASSDGRETQYF.

With respect to this clone: Other DNA sequences in this sample translate to the same CDR3. The chain carries TRBV4-1 and TRBJ1-1; D call uncertain. Trimming left V 0 bases short and J 1 base short, with 6 bases between. Germline values: CDR1 MGHRA, CDR2 YSYEKL. The CDR3 has 14 residues. CDR3: CASSQDSGNTEAFF. In DNA form, the CDR3 reads TGCGCCAGCAGCCAAGATAGCGGGAACACTGAAGCTTTCTTT.

The chain recombines TRBV7-3 with TRBJ2-3; D is uncertain. This CDR3 has 13 amino acids. Germline V gene data show CDR1 as SGHTA and CDR2 as FQGTGA. Trimming shortened V by 3 bases and J by 3 bases, and 7 bases separated the two germline ends. The CDR3 is CASSFFGTDTQYF. The CDR3 DNA reads as TGTGCCAGCAGCTTTTTTGGTACAGATACGCAGTATTTT.

In its sample, this clone was seen once. The V gene is TRBV2, the J gene TRBJ2-7; 8 bases are shared with TRBD1. There are 17 residues in the CDR3. Germline V lookup: CDR1 SNHLY, CDR2 FYNNEI. The V gene end was trimmed by 0 bases and the J gene end by 3 bases; junction bases not matched to a gene: 10. CDR3 sequence: CASSEALPGTGLYEQYF. CDR3 sequence (DNA): TGTGCCAGCAGTGAAGCGCTTCCGGGGACAGGTCTCTACGAGCAGTACTTC.